This passage covers 19 T cell receptor beta chains from one sample sequenced in a study of blood T cells in healthy people across ages. Through a sample-barcoded 5' primer and a J-beta primer mix, a second PCR was run for roughly 7 to 11 cycles. TCRdb re-called the 5' RACE reads through MiXCR, storing one row per CDR3 protein. The table includes around 800,000 distinct CDR3 sequences, roughly 53% detected once. What was sequenced was blood. The source of these receptors is a man at least 80 years old in good health.

This rearrangement joins TRBV7-9 to TRBJ2-3; D is unresolved. CDR3 length equals 14 residues. Germline V lookup: CDR1 SEHNR, CDR2 FQNEAQ (reference sequence). The V gene lost 5 bases and the J gene lost 4 bases, with 13 bases spanning the gap. CDR3 protein: CASSLGLDADTQYF. The CDR3 nucleotides read TGTGCCAGCAGCCTCGGGCTAGACGCAGATACGCAGTATTTT.

The sample holds one count of this clonotype. V usage is TRBV7-2 and J usage is TRBJ1-2; D is unresolved. The CDR3 length is 13 residues. Germline CDR1 and CDR2: SGHTA and FQGNSA. V lost 3 bases and J lost 1, with 6 bases in between. CDR3 protein: CASSLRNNYGYTF. In DNA, the CDR3 is TGTGCCAGCAGCTTGCGCAATAACTATGGCTACACCTTC.

V gene TRBV9 combines with J gene TRBJ2-3; 14 nucleotides match TRBD2. The CDR3 spans 18 residues. V shed 4 bases, J shed 5 bases, and the junction held 12 bases outside the gene matches. Germline CDR1 SGDLS, CDR2 YYNGEE. CDR3 residues: CASSSAGLAGGLVDTQYF. CDR3 sequence (DNA): TGTGCCAGCAGCTCAGCAGGACTAGCGGGAGGCCTTGTAGATACGCAGTATTTT.

The V call is TRBV21-1, the J call TRBJ2-1; TRBD2 is the table's D call, not checked against the DNA. TRBV21-1 has pseudogene status. The CDR3 is 16 amino acids. The CDR3 DNA reads as TGTGCCACCAGGGGGACTAGCGGAGTCGGGTACAATGAGCAGTTCTTC. Protein: CATRGTSGVGYNEQFF.

This chain connects TRBV6-2 or TRBV6-3 to TRBJ2-1; 7 bases line up with TRBD2. The DNA end favors TRBJ2-7, so the J call may be wrong. The germline V gene encodes CDR1 MNHEY and CDR2 SVGEGT. CDR3 size: 14 residues. The CDR3 region is CASSPAGVYNEQYF. Here the CDR3 DNA reads TGTGCCAGCTCTCCGGCGGGGGTATACAATGAGCAGTACTTC.

This clonotype was observed a few times. This sequence joins TRBV6-5 and TRBJ1-2; TRBD1 matches at 7 bases. Germline V gene data show CDR1 as MNHEY and CDR2 as SVGAGI. The trim removed 6 bases at V and 0 bases at J, leaving 7 bases unmatched. The CDR3 has 15 amino acids. This CDR3 is CASRAGGSSNYGYTF. DNA of the CDR3: TGTGCCAGCAGAGCAGGGGGTTCCTCTAACTATGGCTACACCTTC.

This clonotype has more than one count but fewer than ten. The chain employs TRBV7-3 and TRBJ1-1, with D perhaps matching TRBD1 (6 bases). The CDR3 consists of 13 residues. The germline CDR1 and CDR2 sequences are SGHTA and FQGTGA. Trimming left V 0 bases short and J 7 bases short, with 9 bases between. CDR3 sequence reads: CASSLTGQREAFF. The CDR3 nucleotides are TGTGCCAGCAGCTTAACCGGACAGCGTGAAGCTTTCTTT.

The chain couples TRBV10-3 to TRBJ2-1; 15 bases line up with TRBD2. Trimming cost V 2 bases and J 0 bases; bases outside gene matches: 2. This CDR3 has 18 residues. Germline CDR1 ENHRY, CDR2 SYGVKD. CDR3 coding DNA: TGTGCCATCAGTGAGGGGACTAGCGGGAGGAACTCCTACAATGAGCAGTTCTTC. Encoded protein: CAISEGTSGRNSYNEQFF.

This clonotype has more than one count but fewer than ten. V usage is TRBV21-1 and J usage is TRBJ2-7; the D call TRBD1 from the table was never checked on the DNA. TRBV21-1 is described as a pseudogene. CDR3 length equals 16 residues. CDR3 residues: CASSKASDRGIYEQYF. DNA for the CDR3: TGTGCCAGCAGCAAAGCCTCGGACAGGGGGATCTACGAGCAGTACTTC.

The CDR3 protein is CASSPALVSTDTQYF. CDR3 bases: TGCGCCAGCAGCCCTGCTCTGGTTAGCACAGATACGCAGTATTTT. The J gene is TRBJ2-3, the V gene TRBV5-1, with unresolved D. This CDR3 comprises 15 residues. Trimming removed 4 bases at V and 0 bases at J, with 12 bases between. Germline-derived CDR1 and CDR2 are SGHRS and YFSETQ.

The V and J genes are TRBV3-1 and TRBJ2-3; D not certain. V was trimmed by 4 bases and J by 1 base, leaving 9 bases between them. CDR3 length: 14 amino acids. The germline V gene encodes CDR1 LGHDT and CDR2 YNNKEL (reference sequence). The CDR3 nucleotides are TGTGCCAGCAGCCGCAGCGAGGGCACAGATACGCAGTATTTT. This translates into CASSRSEGTDTQYF.

This clonotype was detected ten times or more. The gene calls are TRBV20-1 and TRBJ2-3; 10 bases fit TRBD2. The length of the CDR3 is 13 residues. The J segment lost 8 bases and the V segment lost 3 bases, leaving 5 bases of the junction unmatched. Germline V gene lookup returns CDR1 DFQATT and CDR2 SNEGSKA (reference sequence). The CDR3: CSASDSGRSTQYF. CDR3 in DNA: TGCAGTGCTAGTGATAGCGGGAGGAGTACGCAGTATTTT.

The V call is TRBV7-2, the J call TRBJ2-3; 12 bases map to TRBD2. V lost 5 bases to trimming and J lost 14 bases; unmatched junction nucleotides: 17. Germline V gene data show CDR1 as SGHTA and CDR2 as FQGNSA. The CDR3 spans 16 residues. As DNA, the CDR3 is TGTGCCAGCAGCAGAGCACTAGCGGGAGGAGGCAGATACGCGTATTTT. Protein sequence: CASSRALAGGGRYAYF.

V gene TRBV29-1 combines with J gene TRBJ1-3, with D possibly matching TRBD1 (5 bases). The CDR3 consists of 14 residues. Per the germline V gene, CDR1 is SQVTM and CDR2 is ANQGSEA. V was clipped by 3 bases and J by 0 bases, with 9 bases between them. The CDR3 spells CSVDGGTSGNTIYF. CDR3 nucleotide sequence: TGCAGCGTTGATGGGGGGACCTCTGGAAACACCATATATTTT.

The chain employs TRBV6-1 and TRBJ2-4; D remains ambiguous. The germline V and J ends were trimmed by 10 bases and 13 bases, with 23 bases remaining between them. The CDR3 length is 13 residues. Germline V gives CDR1 MNHNS, CDR2 SASEGT. The CDR3 loop is CATKWTAGYEQYF. The CDR3 region has the DNA TGTGCCACCAAATGGACCGCCGGCTATGAGCAGTACTTC.

V gene TRBV28 combines with J gene TRBJ1-1, with D possibly matching TRBD1 (6 bases). CDR3 length: 15 residues. V gave up 5 bases and J gave up 5 bases, with 18 bases separating them. The V gene's germline CDR1 is MDHEN and CDR2 SYDVKM. In DNA form, the CDR3 reads TGTGCCAGCAGTGCCCTCGGGCAGGGGTTGACTGAAGCTTTCTTT. Encoded protein: CASSALGQGLTEAFF.

The table lists this clonotype with a few counts. This chain links TRBV6-1 with TRBJ2-2; 9 nucleotides match TRBD1. Germline values: CDR1 MNHNS, CDR2 SASEGT. The CDR3 has 15 amino acids. Trimming at V came to 5 bases and at J to 5 bases, leaving 6 bases not matched to a gene. The CDR3 DNA reads as TGTGCCAGCAGTTCACAGGGGGCCGGGACCGGGGAGCTGTTTTTT. Protein product: CASSSQGAGTGELFF.

This clonotype was observed a handful of times. The J gene is TRBJ2-1, the V gene TRBV28; perhaps D is TRBD1 or TRBD2 (5 bases each). Germline V lookup: CDR1 MDHEN, CDR2 SYDVKM. V was clipped by 6 bases and J by 6 bases, with 18 bases between them. CDR3 size: 15 residues. CDR3 in DNA: TGTGCCAGCAGAGACGGGGCTAAAGGAGCCAATGAGCAGTTCTTC. Translated: CASRDGAKGANEQFF.

This clonotype was detected a few times. The V call is TRBV20-1, the J call TRBJ2-6; possible D gene TRBD2, 6 bases. With 2 bases removed from V and 0 bases from J, the gap between germline ends came to 11 bases. CDR3 length: 16 amino acids. Looked up from germline, CDR1 is DFQATT and CDR2 is SNEGSKA (reference sequence). CDR3 amino acids: CSARQGGVSGANVLTF. In nucleotides, the CDR3 is TGCAGTGCTAGACAGGGCGGGGTCTCTGGGGCCAACGTCCTGACTTTC.